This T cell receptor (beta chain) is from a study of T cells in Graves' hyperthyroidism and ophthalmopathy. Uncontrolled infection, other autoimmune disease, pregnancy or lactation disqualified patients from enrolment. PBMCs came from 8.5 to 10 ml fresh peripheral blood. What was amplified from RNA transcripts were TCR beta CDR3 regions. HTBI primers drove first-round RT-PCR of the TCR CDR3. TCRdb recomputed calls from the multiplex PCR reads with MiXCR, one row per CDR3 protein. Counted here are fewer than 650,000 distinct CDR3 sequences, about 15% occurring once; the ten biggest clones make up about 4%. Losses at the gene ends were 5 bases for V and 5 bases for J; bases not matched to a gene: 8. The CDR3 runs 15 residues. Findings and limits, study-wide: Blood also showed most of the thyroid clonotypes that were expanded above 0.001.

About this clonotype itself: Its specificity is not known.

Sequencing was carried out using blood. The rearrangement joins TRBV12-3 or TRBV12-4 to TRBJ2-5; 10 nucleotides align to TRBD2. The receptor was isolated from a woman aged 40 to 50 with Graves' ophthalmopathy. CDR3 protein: CASSTSSGSEETQYF. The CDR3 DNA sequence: TGTGCCAGCAGTACTTCTAGCGGGAGTGAGGAGACCCAGTACTTC.